This T cell receptor (beta chain) derives from a study of shared clonotypes between healthy human individuals. Study-level points and caveats: Memory subsets generally showed smaller estimated richness than naive subsets did.

CD4+ cells were split into CD45RA+ naive and CD45RA-negative memory subsets. Trimming cost V 5 bases and J 3 bases; bases outside gene matches: 6. Per the germline V gene, CDR1 is SGHAT and CDR2 is FQNNGV. The CDR3 spans 15 residues. The table came from immunoSEQ multiplex PCR; TCRdb's copy has only in-frame clones and leaves some out. The top ten hold approximately 1.5% of the sample, which has nearly 1,000,000 clones, over 60% seen once. A word on this clone: The antigen remains unidentified.

The sequence was collected from a young man in good health. The specimen sequenced was memory CD4+ T cells sorted from blood. As to subset: CD45RA-negative fraction. This chain links TRBV11-2 with TRBJ2-1, with 8 bases fitting TRBD2. The CDR3: CASSPIAGNYNEQFF. CDR3 DNA: TGTGCCAGCAGCCCCATAGCGGGAAACTACAATGAGCAGTTCTTC.